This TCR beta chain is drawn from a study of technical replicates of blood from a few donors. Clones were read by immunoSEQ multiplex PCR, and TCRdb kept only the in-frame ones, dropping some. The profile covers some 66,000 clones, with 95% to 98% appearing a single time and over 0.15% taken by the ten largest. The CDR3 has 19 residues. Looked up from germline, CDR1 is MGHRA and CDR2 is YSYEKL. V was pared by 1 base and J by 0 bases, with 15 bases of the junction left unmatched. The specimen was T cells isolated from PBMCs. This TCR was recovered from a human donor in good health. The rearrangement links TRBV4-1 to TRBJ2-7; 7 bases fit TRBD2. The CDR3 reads CASSQGTDIGGGISYEQYF. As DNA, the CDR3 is TGCGCCAGCAGCCAAGGAACGGATATCGGCGGGGGAATCTCCTACGAGCAGTACTTC.